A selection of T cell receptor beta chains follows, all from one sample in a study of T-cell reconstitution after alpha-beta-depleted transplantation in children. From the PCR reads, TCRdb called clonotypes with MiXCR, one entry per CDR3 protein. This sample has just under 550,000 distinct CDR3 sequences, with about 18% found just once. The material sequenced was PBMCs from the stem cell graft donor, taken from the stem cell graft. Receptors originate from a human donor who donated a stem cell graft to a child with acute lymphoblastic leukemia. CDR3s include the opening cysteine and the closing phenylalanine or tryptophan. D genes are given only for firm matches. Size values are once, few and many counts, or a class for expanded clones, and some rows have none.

TGTGCCAGCTCACCATCGGACAGGGACGGTCAGCCCCAGCATTTT	CASSPSDRDGQPQHF	15	TRBJ1-5	NA	TRBV18	TRBD1
TGCGCCAGCAGCTTGGTAGGACTAGATGTCGATGAGCAGTTCTTC	CASSLVGLDVDEQFF	15	TRBJ2-1	few	TRBV5-1	TRBD2
TGTGCCAGCTTAGGTGGGGGATCCTACGAGCAGTACTTC	CASLGGGSYEQYF	13	TRBJ2-7	NA	TRBV12-3/TRBV12-4	NA
TGTGCCTCGGGCAGAGCGGACTACAATGAGCAGTTCTTC	CASGRADYNEQFF	13	TRBJ2-1	few	TRBV7-9	NA
TGTGCCAGCATCCCGGGACAGGGGATCTACGAGCAGTACTTC	CASIPGQGIYEQYF	14	TRBJ2-7	few	TRBV12-3/TRBV12-4	TRBD1
TGTGCCAGCAGTGAAGGAAGTATGAACACTGAAGCTTTCTTT	CASSEGSMNTEAFF	14	TRBJ1-1	NA	TRBV6-1	NA
TGTGCCAGCAGCCCTGTGGGGGTCCACGAGCAGTACTTC	CASSPVGVHEQYF	13	TRBJ2-7	NA	TRBV9	NA
TGTGCCAGCAGCTTAATCCTAGCGGGGTACAATGAGCAGTTCTTC	CASSLILAGYNEQFF	15	TRBJ2-1	NA	TRBV7-3	TRBD2
TGTGCCAGCAGCTTAGGGGGGGCGGTGGACACTGAAGCTTTCTTT	CASSLGGAVDTEAFF	15	TRBJ1-1	few	TRBV11-2	NA
TGTGCCACCAGCAGTAGGGACAGGGCCAGCAATCAGCCCCAGCATTTT	CATSSRDRASNQPQHF	16	TRBJ1-5	NA	TRBV15	TRBD1
TGTGCCACCAGCAGAGATCTGGGGCTGGGAGACTATGGCTACACCTTC	CATSRDLGLGDYGYTF	16	TRBJ1-2	few	TRBV15	NA
TGTGCCACCACCGAGGAGGCAGGGCCATTCACGGGGCTAGGCTATGGCTACACCTTC	CATTEEAGPFTGLGYGYTF	19	TRBJ1-2	NA	TRBV19	NA
TGCGCCAGCAGGAAAAGGGAGGGCTACACCTTC	CASRKREGYTF	11	TRBJ1-2	NA	TRBV10-2	NA
TGCAGCGTTGGGGGTTCGGAGACAGCGGCCCTTGGGACCACTGAAGCTTTCTTT	CSVGGSETAALGTTEAFF	18	TRBJ1-1	few	TRBV29-1	NA
TGTGCCAGTAGTATTCTTGCCTACCCGGACACCGGGGAGCTGTTTTTT	CASSILAYPDTGELFF	16	TRBJ2-2	few	TRBV19	NA
TGTGCCAGCAGCAGATTTTCCACAGATACGCAGTATTTT	CASSRFSTDTQYF	13	TRBJ2-3	NA	TRBV7-3	NA
TGTGCCAGCAGCTTGGCCGTCCGGAATCAGCCCCAGCATTTT	CASSLAVRNQPQHF	14	TRBJ1-5	NA	TRBV5-6	NA
TGTGCCAGCAGCTTAGTTGGCGGGGCGAACACCGGGGAGCTGTTTTTT	CASSLVGGANTGELFF	16	TRBJ2-2	NA	TRBV7-8	NA
TGCGCCAGCAGCCAACCCGACAGAACCACAGATACGCAGTATTTT	CASSQPDRTTDTQYF	15	TRBJ2-3	NA	TRBV4-1	NA
TGCGCCAGCAGCCAAGATCCGGGGCCAGGGGATGGAGAGACCCAGTACTTC	CASSQDPGPGDGETQYF	17	TRBJ2-5	once	TRBV4-1	NA
TGCAGTGCGACCCCCACAGATACGCAGTATTTT	CSATPTDTQYF	11	TRBJ2-3	NA	TRBV20-1	NA
TGTGCCAGCAGTGAGAAAAGCGGGAGCACCGGGGAGCTGTTTTTT	CASSEKSGSTGELFF	15	TRBJ2-2	few	TRBV6-4	TRBD2
TGCGCCAGCAGCTGGGGACTAGCGGGAGGGCTTGCCGCTTACGAGCAGTACTTC	CASSWGLAGGLAAYEQYF	18	TRBJ2-7	few	TRBV5-1	TRBD2
TGCGCCAGCAGCCAGGGACGGGAGCAGTACTTC	CASSQGREQYF	11	TRBJ2-7	many	TRBV4-1	NA
TGTGCCATCAGCCGTCTAGAGGGAAATGAGCAGTTCTTC	CAISRLEGNEQFF	13	TRBJ2-1	few	TRBV10-3	NA
TGTGCCAGCAGCCCCCGTAGCGGGGAGCAGTACTTC	CASSPRSGEQYF	12	TRBJ2-7	NA	TRBV27	TRBD2
TGTGCCAGTAGTATAGAGCCCACAGGGACAGAGCAGTTCTTC	CASSIEPTGTEQFF	14	TRBJ2-1	NA	TRBV19	NA
TGTGCCAGCAGTTTAGGGACCATACGGGAGACCCAGTACTTC	CASSLGTIRETQYF	14	TRBJ2-5	many	TRBV27	NA
TGTGCCAGCAGCCAAGATGGGGCGGGTTTGACCGGGGAGCTGTTTTTT	CASSQDGAGLTGELFF	16	TRBJ2-2	few	TRBV14	NA
TGCGCCAGCAGTGAGTCGCTAGGGGCGTGGGGTAGCAATCAGCCCCAGCATTTT	CASSESLGAWGSNQPQHF	18	TRBJ1-5	NA	TRBV10-2	NA
TGTGCCACCAGCAGAGATAGTGGAGGGGAAACGAATGAGCAGTTCTTC	CATSRDSGGETNEQFF	16	TRBJ2-1	few	TRBV15	NA
TGCAGCGTTGAAGAATTTCAGTACGAGGACGGCACTAAAGCTAACTATGGCTACACCTTC	CSVEEFQYEDGTKANYGYTF	20	TRBJ1-2	NA	TRBV29-1	NA
TGTGCCAGCAGCTTAGTGGGGACTAGCTGGGAGCAGTACTTC	CASSLVGTSWEQYF	14	TRBJ2-7	few	TRBV7-6	TRBD2
TGCAGTGCGGGGTTAGCGGGGACCTCCAGCGAGCAGTACTTC	CSAGLAGTSSEQYF	14	TRBJ2-7	NA	TRBV20-1	TRBD2
TGCAGCGTTGAACGCGCCTTTGGGGGGGACGAGCAGTACTTC	CSVERAFGGDEQYF	14	TRBJ2-7	NA	TRBV29-1	TRBD2
TGTGCCAGCAGCTTAGCCCTAGCGGGAGGCTACAATGAGCAGTTCTTC	CASSLALAGGYNEQFF	16	TRBJ2-1	NA	TRBV7-6	TRBD2
TGTGCCAGCAGCCCAAGCGAGGGGGGAGCCTACGAGCAGTACTTC	CASSPSEGGAYEQYF	15	TRBJ2-7	NA	TRBV7-6	NA
TGTGCCAGCAGCAGCCCGGGACAGGGTAGCACAGATACGCAGTATTTT	CASSSPGQGSTDTQYF	16	TRBJ2-3	few	TRBV9	TRBD1
TGCAGTGCTAGCGGACAGTGGCAGTTCTTC	CSASGQWQFF	10	TRBJ2-1	few	TRBV20-1	NA
TGTGCCAGCACATCGGCCGGGGAGCTGTTTTTT	CASTSAGELFF	11	TRBJ2-2	NA	TRBV27	NA
TGTGCCAGCAGCCTCAATTGGCGACCCTATGGCTACACCTTC	CASSLNWRPYGYTF	14	TRBJ1-2	NA	TRBV3-1	NA
TGTGCCAGCAATGAATTGGGGGAGCCGAGGAATGAGCAGTTCTTC	CASNELGEPRNEQFF	15	TRBJ2-1	few	TRBV12-3/TRBV12-4	NA
TGTGCCAGCAGCCAAGGATCCTCCGAGCAGTACTTC	CASSQGSSEQYF	12	TRBJ2-7	NA	TRBV3-1	NA
TGCAGTGCTAGAGGAGGCAATCAGCCCCAGCATTTT	CSARGGNQPQHF	12	TRBJ1-5	few	TRBV20-1	NA
TGTGCCAGCAGTGAGGGGGACAGCTATGGCTACACCTTC	CASSEGDSYGYTF	13	TRBJ1-2	NA	TRBV6-4	TRBD1
TGTGCCAGCAGCCAATCAGGGCGGGAAGAGACCCAGTACTTC	CASSQSGREETQYF	14	TRBJ2-5	NA	TRBV4-2	NA
TGTGCCAGCAGTGATAGGGGGTACTATGGCTACACCTTC	CASSDRGYYGYTF	13	TRBJ1-2	few	TRBV25-1	NA
TGCAGCGTTTTCAGGGAAACGCAGTATTTT	CSVFRETQYF	10	TRBJ2-3	NA	TRBV29-1	NA
TGTGCCAGCAGCTTCCTTTCCGGGACTAGCGGGGAGCAGTTCTTC	CASSFLSGTSGEQFF	15	TRBJ2-1	NA	TRBV5-6	TRBD2
TGTGCCAGCAGCCAGGAGGCCTGGAGTGCTGGGGAGCTGTTTTTT	CASSQEAWSAGELFF	15	TRBJ2-2	few	TRBV3-1	NA
TGTGCCAGCGGCCCCATCCTCCTCTGCGAGCAGTACTTC	CASGPILLCEQYF	13	TRBJ2-7	NA	TRBV4-2	NA
TGTGCCTGGAGGGATACGGGAGCCCATGAGCAGTTCTTC	CAWRDTGAHEQFF	13	TRBJ2-1	NA	TRBV30	NA